These 32 T cell receptor beta chains share one sample of origin, sequenced in a study of identical twins. TCRdb itself ran the 5' RACE reads through MiXCR, one entry per CDR3 protein. The table records around 340,000 distinct CDR3 sequences, approximately 8.8% of them present only once. Sequenced: naive T cells sorted from blood. The receptors originated from a woman in her fifties or sixties in good health.

In its sample, this clonotype was seen many times. This rearrangement joins TRBV6-6 to TRBJ1-1, with 7 bases matching TRBD1. The CDR3 contains 13 residues. The V and J ends lost 6 bases and 4 bases, in that order; junction bases with no gene match: 5. Germline V gene sequence: CDR1 MNHNY, CDR2 SVGAGI (reference sequence). CDR3 in DNA: TGTGCCAGCAGACGGACAGGCGGCACTGAAGCTTTCTTT. Translation: CASRRTGGTEAFF.

This clonotype was seen ten or more times. The CDR3 spells CASRIGGRAEAFF. DNA for the CDR3: TGTGCCAGCAGAATAGGGGGTAGGGCTGAAGCTTTCTTT. The chain is built from TRBV12-3 or TRBV12-4 and TRBJ1-1, with TRBD1 as a possible D gene (6 bases). The CDR3 is made up of 13 amino acids. Trimming stripped 6 bases from V and 6 bases from J, with 14 bases between.

This clonotype was picked up a small number of times. The chain links TRBV6-1 to TRBJ2-1, with a tentative D call TRBD1 (6 bases). This CDR3 is built from 13 residues. V lost 3 bases and J 8 bases, leaving 11 bases between the germline ends. Germline V CDR1 and CDR2: MNHNS, SASEGT. The CDR3 DNA is TGTGCCAGCAGTGACGTGGACAGAGATGAGCAGTTCTTC. Protein product: CASSDVDRDEQFF.

This clonotype has a count of ten or more. V gene TRBV5-1 combines with J gene TRBJ2-5, with 8 bases matching TRBD1. After removal of 4 bases from V and 3 bases from J, the junction contained 2 bases not matched to a gene. Germline CDR1 SGHRS, CDR2 YFSETQ. CDR3 length: 13 amino acids. CDR3 coding DNA: TGCGCCAGCAGCCTGACAGGGGAAGAGACCCAGTACTTC. Encoded protein: CASSLTGEETQYF.

The V call is TRBV12-3 or TRBV12-4, the J call TRBJ2-1; 10 nucleotides match TRBD1. There are 14 residues in the CDR3. The V segment lost 3 bases and the J segment 8 bases; nucleotides outside the gene matches: 4. The CDR3 spells CASSFRTGGHEQFF. The CDR3 DNA follows: TGTGCCAGCAGTTTCCGGACAGGGGGTCATGAGCAGTTCTTC.

This clonotype has just a few counts. This chain connects TRBV6-6 to TRBJ2-7; TRBD2 matches at 10 bases. Per germline, CDR1 MNHNY and CDR2 SVGAGI (reference sequence). The V and J ends lost 5 bases and 6 bases, in that order; junction bases with no gene match: 7. The CDR3 runs 14 residues. The CDR3 sequence: CASSRASGSLEQYV. The CDR3 DNA follows: TGTGCCAGCAGTAGGGCTAGCGGGAGTCTCGAGCAGTACGTC.

This sequence joins TRBV10-3 and TRBJ1-2, with 8 positions matching TRBD1. Germline assignment: CDR1 ENHRY and CDR2 SYGVKD. Germline trimming cut 2 bases from V and 4 bases from J; bases unmatched to any gene: 3. The CDR3 is 14 amino acids. As DNA, the CDR3 is TGTGCCATCAGTGAGCAGGGGGCACGCTATGGCTACACCTTC. Amino acid sequence: CAISEQGARYGYTF.

This clonotype turned up a few times. The rearrangement uses TRBV3-1 and TRBJ2-3; a possible D gene is TRBD2 (6 bases). CDR1 is LGHDT and CDR2 is YNNKEL in the germline V gene (reference sequence). The CDR3 consists of 16 residues. V dropped 4 bases and J dropped 7 bases, with 21 bases sitting between them. The CDR3 loop is CASSPTSRTLTNTQYF. The CDR3 nucleotides read TGTGCCAGCAGCCCTACTAGCCGAACCCTCACGAATACGCAGTATTTT.

This clonotype was seen repeatedly, ten times or more. The rearrangement uses TRBV12-3 or TRBV12-4 and TRBJ2-2; D possibly corresponds to TRBD2 (6 bases). The CDR3 is 15 amino acids. V lost 0 bases, J lost 3 bases, and 8 bases lay in between. The CDR3 loop is CASSLAGGDTGELFF. The CDR3 nucleotides read TGTGCCAGCAGTTTAGCGGGAGGCGACACCGGGGAGCTGTTTTTT.

This clonotype was seen many times. The chain recombines TRBV5-1 with TRBJ2-7, with D tentatively TRBD1 (5 bases). Germline CDR1 reads SGHRS; CDR2 reads YFSETQ. The CDR3 extends over 10 amino acids. CDR3 sequence reads: CASSLRGLVV. The CDR3 bases are TGCGCCAGCAGCTTGAGGGGCCTCGTCGTC.

This clonotype showed up just a few times. The V and J genes are TRBV29-1 and TRBJ2-5; 7 bases fit TRBD2. V shed 6 bases and J 2 bases; nucleotides not matched to a gene: 12. This CDR3 contains 15 residues. The germline V gene has CDR1 SQVTM and CDR2 ANQGSEA. The CDR3 DNA is TGCAGCGTGAAGCCGAGACTAGCAAAACAAGAGACCCAGTACTTC. Translation gives CSVKPRLAKQETQYF.

This clonotype was seen repeatedly, ten times or more. This chain joins TRBV24-1 and TRBJ2-1; D ambiguous. This CDR3 is 11 amino acids long. The germline V gene has CDR1 KGHDR and CDR2 SFDVKD. The germline V and J ends were trimmed by 7 bases and 7 bases, with 7 bases remaining between them. The CDR3 DNA is TGTGCCACCAGCGACCGTAATGAGCAGTTCTTC. Translation gives CATSDRNEQFF.

This clonotype was seen repeatedly, ten times or more. V gene TRBV5-1 combines with J gene TRBJ2-2; D may match TRBD1 or TRBD2 (5 bases each). This CDR3 has 14 residues. Trimming left V 4 bases short and J 4 bases short, with 11 bases between. Germline CDR1 reads SGHRS; CDR2 reads YFSETQ. This CDR3 reads CASSGGPSTGELFF. The DNA for the CDR3 is TGCGCCAGCAGCGGGGGACCCAGCACCGGGGAGCTGTTTTTT. Using reference TRBV5-1 and TRBJ2-2 for the parts outside the CDR3, the full variable domain is KAGVTQTPRYLIKTRGQQVTLSCSPISGHRSVSWYQQTPGQGLQFLFEYFSETQRNKGNFPGRFSGRQFSNSRSEMNVSTLELGDSALYLCASSGGPSTGELFFGEGSRLTVL.

This clonotype was detected many times. The gene calls are TRBV7-2 and TRBJ1-6; TRBD1 aligns across 7 bases. Germline assignment: CDR1 SGHTA and CDR2 FQGNSA. The V gene end was trimmed by 4 bases and the J gene end by 7 bases; junction bases not matched to a gene: 4. There are 14 residues in the CDR3. The CDR3 sequence: CASSWDSDNSPLHF. The CDR3 nucleotides read TGTGCCAGCAGCTGGGACAGTGACAATTCACCCCTCCACTTT.

This clonotype has just a few counts. J is TRBJ1-1 and V is TRBV20-1; no clear D. The CDR3 has 12 amino acids. CDR1 DFQATT and CDR2 SNEGSKA come from the germline V gene (reference sequence). V shed 6 bases and J shed 1 base, with 9 bases lying between them. The CDR3, as DNA: TGCAGTGCGGTACACCAGAACACTGAAGCTTTCTTT. Its protein product is CSAVHQNTEAFF.

The rearrangement joins TRBV18 to TRBJ2-1; 7 bases are shared with TRBD1. Unmatched junction bases numbered 10, after V lost 0 bases and J lost 2 bases. Germline V lookup: CDR1 KGHSH, CDR2 LQKENI. The CDR3 is 18 residues long. CDR3 sequence: CASSPPVGGRLTYNEQFF. The CDR3 DNA reads as TGTGCCAGCTCACCACCGGTAGGGGGCAGGCTGACCTACAATGAGCAGTTCTTC. Full variable domain (remainder filled in from reference TRBV18 and TRBJ2-1): NAGVMQNPRHLVRRRGQEARLRCSPMKGHSHVYWYRQLPEEGLKFMVYLQKENIIDESGMPKERFSAEFPKEGPSILRIQQVVRGDSAAYFCASSPPVGGRLTYNEQFFGPGTRLTVL.

The sample holds many counts of this clonotype. The chain joins TRBV7-9 to TRBJ2-1, with 9 positions matching TRBD1. This CDR3 spans 14 amino acids. With 8 bases clipped from V and 6 bases from J, the junction kept 8 bases outside the gene matches. CDR1 and CDR2 (germline): SEHNR, FQNEAQ (reference sequence). The CDR3 sequence is CASGRDRVRNEQFF. The CDR3 DNA is TGTGCCAGCGGCCGGGACAGGGTACGCAATGAGCAGTTCTTC.

The chain combines TRBV7-9 with TRBJ2-1, with D possibly being TRBD1 or TRBD2 (6 bases each). CDR3 size: 16 residues. Trimming took off 5 bases at V and 7 bases at J, with 21 bases between the two ends. CDR1 SEHNR and CDR2 FQNEAQ come from the germline V gene (reference sequence). The CDR3 loop is CASSTTQGRGHNEQFF. CDR3 in DNA: TGTGCCAGCAGCACGACCCAGGGGCGGGGCCATAATGAGCAGTTCTTC.

Only a few counts were recorded for this clonotype. This chain uses TRBV20-1 with TRBJ1-1, with 8 nucleotides matching TRBD1. The CDR3 length is 15 residues. With V trimmed by 6 bases and J by 0 bases, 9 bases remained unmatched. Germline V gene data show CDR1 as DFQATT and CDR2 as SNEGSKA (reference sequence). The CDR3 sequence: CSATTTGALNTEAFF. CDR3 nucleotide sequence: TGCAGTGCGACAACGACAGGGGCTCTGAACACTGAAGCTTTCTTT.

The chain couples TRBV20-1 to TRBJ2-1; 11 bases are shared with TRBD2. CDR1 is DFQATT and CDR2 is SNEGSKA in the germline V gene (reference sequence). The CDR3 totals 16 residues. Unmatched junction bases numbered 10, after V lost 5 bases and J lost 4 bases. CDR3 DNA sequence: TGCAGTGCTCCACTCCTAGCGGGAGGAAGTTACAATGAGCAGTTCTTC. This sequence encodes CSAPLLAGGSYNEQFF.

The chain combines TRBV20-1 with TRBJ2-1; possible D gene TRBD2, 6 bases. Germline assignment: CDR1 DFQATT and CDR2 SNEGSKA (reference sequence). The CDR3 length is 12 residues. V was shortened by 4 bases and J by 3 bases, with 7 bases between the two germline ends. This CDR3 reads CSATGDYNEQFF. The CDR3 DNA reads as TGCAGTGCTACGGGGGACTACAATGAGCAGTTCTTC.

This clonotype was seen more than once but under ten times. This chain connects TRBV6-4 to TRBJ2-3; 7 nucleotides match TRBD2. Per the germline V gene, CDR1 is MRHNA and CDR2 is SNTAGT. Trimming cost V 2 bases and J 5 bases; bases outside gene matches: 16. The CDR3 is 18 residues long. The CDR3 nucleotides read TGTGCCAGCAGTGACCGCCCCCGAGGCGCGGGAGTCCGAGATACGCAGTATTTT. Translation gives CASSDRPRGAGVRDTQYF.

This clonotype was observed a few times. The rearrangement uses TRBV6-6 and TRBJ2-5; 9 nucleotides agree with TRBD1. Per germline, CDR1 MNHNY and CDR2 SVGAGI (reference sequence). The CDR3 has 16 residues. Trimming cost V 2 bases and J 4 bases; bases outside gene matches: 8. DNA of the CDR3: TGTGCCAGCAGTTACCTCGGACAGGGGTACGGAGAGACCCAGTACTTC. It is translated as CASSYLGQGYGETQYF.

The rearrangement joins TRBV5-1 to TRBJ1-1, with D maybe TRBD1 (5 bases). The germline V and J ends were trimmed by 6 bases and 5 bases, with 17 bases remaining between them. CDR1 and CDR2 from the germline V gene are SGHRS and YFSETQ. This CDR3 is 14 amino acids long. CDR3 loop: CASTPAGVRTEAFF. DNA of the CDR3: TGCGCCAGCACCCCGGCGGGGGTACGGACTGAAGCTTTCTTT.

This clonotype came up many times. V gene TRBV20-1 combines with J gene TRBJ1-1; 10 bases fit TRBD1. This CDR3 has 18 residues. The junction had 17 bases not matched to a gene; V was cut back by 3 bases and J by 4 bases. Germline-derived CDR1 and CDR2 are DFQATT and SNEGSKA (reference sequence). CDR3 residues: CSASESGQGVVWGTEAFF. Here the CDR3 DNA reads TGCAGTGCTAGTGAATCTGGACAGGGGGTGGTTTGGGGCACTGAAGCTTTCTTT.

Many counts were recorded for this clonotype. The chain couples TRBV6-5 to TRBJ2-5; 10 bases agree with TRBD2. Germline-derived CDR1 and CDR2 are MNHEY and SVGAGI. J gave up 4 bases and V 5 bases, and 7 bases lay outside the gene matches. The CDR3 is made up of 15 amino acids. The CDR3 sequence: CASSPVLAGGETQYF. DNA for the CDR3: TGTGCCAGCAGTCCCGTCTTAGCGGGAGGAGAGACCCAGTACTTC.

This clonotype has only a few counts. J is TRBJ2-3 and V is TRBV2; 7 bases fit TRBD1. The length of the CDR3 is 15 residues. The V gene end was trimmed by 5 bases and the J gene end by 0 bases; junction bases not matched to a gene: 5. Germline assignment: CDR1 SNHLY and CDR2 FYNNEI. CDR3 protein: CASSRDRPSTDTQYF. The CDR3 region has the DNA TGTGCCAGCAGTAGGGACAGACCTAGCACAGATACGCAGTATTTT.

This clonotype was detected only a few times. The rearrangement joins TRBV2 to TRBJ2-5, with a weak D call TRBD2 (6 bases). The V and J ends lost 7 bases and 1 base respectively, with 10 bases between them. The length of the CDR3 is 13 residues. Germline CDR1 is SNHLY and CDR2 is FYNNEI. CDR3 DNA sequence: TGTGCCAGCATAGTAGCGGCCCAAGAGACCCAGTACTTC. Its translation is CASIVAAQETQYF.

This chain joins TRBV20-1 and TRBJ1-2; D is perhaps TRBD1 (6 bases). CDR3 length: 10 amino acids. V was pared by 3 bases and J by 13 bases, with 12 bases between. Germline CDR1 is DFQATT and CDR2 is SNEGSKA (reference sequence). CDR3 amino acids: CSARGVRGTF. CDR3 in DNA: TGCAGTGCTAGGGGCGTCAGGGGCACCTTC.

V gene TRBV9 combines with J gene TRBJ2-4, with 9 bases aligning to TRBD2. This CDR3 contains 18 residues. In germline, CDR1 is SGDLS, CDR2 YYNGEE. V dropped 2 bases and J dropped 3; count of bases not matched to a gene: 12. The CDR3, as DNA: TGTGCCAGCAGCGTTCAAGCGGGAGGCCCTGGTGGCAAAAACATTCAGTACTTC. It specifies CASSVQAGGPGGKNIQYF. Based on the CDR3 plus reference TRBV9 and TRBJ2-4, the full variable domain is DSGVTQTPKHLITATGQRVTLRCSPRSGDLSVYWYQQSLDQGLQFLIQYYNGEERAKGNILERFSAQQFPDLHSELNLSSLELGDSALYFCASSVQAGGPGGKNIQYFGAGTRLSVL.

This clonotype was observed a handful of times. The chain joins TRBV28 to TRBJ1-2, with 7 bases fitting TRBD1. Trimming cost V 5 bases and J 4 bases; bases outside gene matches: 7. The V gene's germline CDR1 is MDHEN and CDR2 SYDVKM. The CDR3 is 14 residues long. The CDR3: CASSARQGPYGYTF. The CDR3 DNA follows: TGTGCCAGCAGTGCACGACAGGGCCCCTATGGCTACACCTTC.

This clonotype occurred many times. V and J are TRBV2 and TRBJ1-2; a weak D match, TRBD1 (5 bases). Trimming stripped 6 bases from V and 4 bases from J, with 9 bases between. The CDR3 sequence is 12 residues long. Germline assignment: CDR1 SNHLY and CDR2 FYNNEI. The CDR3 sequence is CASRGGSYGYTF. The CDR3 region has the DNA TGTGCCAGCAGGGGGGGGTCCTATGGCTACACCTTC.